Following are 27 T cell receptor beta chains from one sample sequenced in a study of cytomegalovirus exposure and HLA in healthy donors. It was with 60 Vbeta and 13 Jbeta primers that the PCR ran. TCRdb's table, derived via immunoSEQ multiplex PCR, lists solely in-frame clones and lacks some. This sample carries 250,000 or so clones, more than 70% of them seen once, and the ten largest clones take roughly 1.3%. Material for sequencing was PBMCs. The source is a human donor in good health.

The chain is built from TRBV9 and TRBJ2-1, with 14 bases identical to TRBD2. This CDR3 has 15 amino acids. In germline, CDR1 is SGDLS, CDR2 YYNGEE. The trim removed 2 bases at V and 9 bases at J, leaving 4 bases unmatched. CDR3 region: CASSVGLAGVAEQFF. CDR3 in DNA: TGTGCCAGCAGCGTGGGACTAGCGGGAGTGGCTGAGCAGTTCTTC.

CDR3 region: CASRGHTNTGELFF. CDR3 coding DNA: TGTGCCAGTAGGGGACACACGAACACCGGGGAGCTGTTTTTT. The chain recombines TRBV27 with TRBJ2-2, with a possible D match to TRBD1 (6 bases). This CDR3 contains 14 residues. CDR1 MNHEY and CDR2 SMNVEV come from the germline V gene (reference sequence). Trimming removed 9 bases from V and 0 bases from J, with 11 bases in between.

The genes are TRBV5-4 and TRBJ2-7; 7 bases map to TRBD1. This CDR3 is 14 amino acids long. Germline trimming cut 3 bases from V and 5 bases from J; bases unmatched to any gene: 8. CDR1 is SGHNT, CDR2 YYREEE, per germline (reference sequence). This CDR3 reads CASSSKTGSHEQYF. CDR3 nucleotides: TGTGCCAGCAGCTCCAAGACAGGGTCCCACGAGCAGTACTTC.

This rearrangement joins TRBV6-1 to TRBJ2-2; a possible D gene is TRBD2 (6 bases). Trimming left V 4 bases short and J 3 bases short, with 12 bases between. From germline, CDR1 is MNHNS and CDR2 SASEGT. The CDR3 spans 15 residues. This CDR3 is CASSVWGVDTGELFF. CDR3 DNA: TGTGCCAGCAGTGTTTGGGGGGTAGACACCGGGGAGCTGTTTTTT.

A few counts support this clone. The rearrangement uses TRBV18 and TRBJ1-1, with D unclear. CDR1 and CDR2 from the germline V gene are KGHSH and LQKENI. The length of the CDR3 is 14 residues. V lost 0 bases, J lost 1 base, and 6 bases lay in between. The chain's CDR3 is CASSPPRGNTEAFF. CDR3 nucleotides: TGTGCCAGCTCACCACCGCGGGGGAACACTGAAGCTTTCTTT. The variable domain in full, completed from reference TRBV18 and TRBJ1-1, reads NAGVMQNPRHLVRRRGQEARLRCSPMKGHSHVYWYRQLPEEGLKFMVYLQKENIIDESGMPKERFSAEFPKEGPSILRIQQVVRGDSAAYFCASSPPRGNTEAFFGQGTRLTVV.

V usage is TRBV7-3 and J usage is TRBJ2-5; 15 bases map to TRBD2. This CDR3 has 15 residues. Losses at the gene ends were 5 bases for V and 4 bases for J; bases not matched to a gene: 2. CDR1 is SGHTA and CDR2 is FQGTGA in the germline V gene. In DNA form, the CDR3 reads TGTGCCAGCAGCCCGGGACTAGCGGGAGGAGAGACCCAGTACTTC. Its protein product is CASSPGLAGGETQYF.

The genes are TRBV10-3 and TRBJ2-5; the D gene is possibly TRBD1 (5 bases). Trimming pared 4 bases from V and 0 bases from J, leaving 6 bases between. CDR3 size: 13 residues. Germline V gives CDR1 ENHRY, CDR2 SYGVKD. The CDR3: CAISARDQETQYF. CDR3 coding DNA: TGTGCCATCAGTGCCAGGGACCAAGAGACCCAGTACTTC.

The V gene is TRBV7-2, the J gene TRBJ1-4, with 7 bases lining up with TRBD1. The germline V gene encodes CDR1 SGHTA and CDR2 FQGNSA. Losses at the gene ends were 6 bases for V and 8 bases for J; bases not matched to a gene: 12. The CDR3 runs to 15 residues. The CDR3 loop is CASRRQQGTGEKLFF. Written as DNA, the CDR3 is TGTGCCAGCAGACGGCAACAGGGGACGGGAGAAAAACTGTTTTTT.

The genes are TRBV5-1 and TRBJ1-5; TRBD1 might be the D (5 bases). The CDR3 contains 15 residues. Germline assignment: CDR1 SGHRS and CDR2 YFSETQ. V was pared by 0 bases and J by 0 bases, with 7 bases between. For the CDR3, the DNA is TGCGCCAGCAGCTTGGGACAGAATAGCAATCAGCCCCAGCATTTT. It codes for CASSLGQNSNQPQHF.

The table lists this clone with a few counts. J is TRBJ2-5 and V is TRBV10-3; 10 positions agree with TRBD2. The tail of the sequence fits TRBJ2-7 better, so the J call may be wrong. CDR3 size: 13 residues. The germline gives CDR1 ENHRY, CDR2 SYGVKD. CDR3 coding DNA: TGTGCCATCGGGGGGACTAGCGCCTACGAGCAGTACTTC. Its protein is CAIGGTSAYEQYF.

The chain joins TRBV7-2 to TRBJ1-2; 7 bases align to TRBD1. The V gene end was trimmed by 3 bases and the J gene end by 8 bases; junction bases not matched to a gene: 3. This CDR3 spans 12 amino acids. CDR1 and CDR2 (germline): SGHTA, FQGNSA. CDR3 DNA: TGTGCCAGCAGCTTGGACAGGCGGGGCTACACCTTC. Translated: CASSLDRRGYTF.

This clone has only one observation. The chain couples TRBV14 to TRBJ1-4; D not certain. Trimming removed 4 bases from V and 6 bases from J, with 6 bases in between. The V gene's germline CDR1 is SGHDN and CDR2 FVKESK. This CDR3 has 12 residues. Here the CDR3 reads CASSLIDEKLFF. The CDR3, as DNA: TGTGCCAGCAGCCTCATTGATGAAAAACTGTTTTTT.

This chain connects TRBV7-3 to TRBJ2-3; D is possibly TRBD1 (6 bases). V was cut by 6 bases and J by 0 bases, with 13 bases left in between. This CDR3 has 15 amino acids. Germline V gives CDR1 SGHTA, CDR2 FQGTGA. Written as DNA, the CDR3 is TGTGCCAGCAGTTTACAGGGCCCTAGCACAGATACGCAGTATTTT. Its translation: CASSLQGPSTDTQYF.

The chain is built from TRBV6-1 and TRBJ2-7; maybe TRBD2 (6 bases). The germline V gene has CDR1 MNHNS and CDR2 SASEGT. Deletions cut 2 bases from V and 6 bases from J, with 17 bases between. The CDR3 runs to 15 residues. CDR3: CASSELWEPGVEQYF. In nucleotides, the CDR3 is TGTGCCAGCAGTGAATTATGGGAGCCGGGGGTCGAGCAGTACTTC.

The V and J genes are TRBV7-3 and TRBJ2-3; tentative D call: TRBD2 (7 bases). V lost 2 bases and J lost 5, with 20 bases in between. Germline values: CDR1 SGHTA, CDR2 FQGTGA. The CDR3 consists of 17 residues. CDR3: CASSLGASGGGIDTQYF. DNA of the CDR3: TGTGCCAGCAGCTTAGGAGCTAGCGGAGGGGGTATAGATACGCAGTATTTT.

This chain links TRBV2 with TRBJ2-2; D is possibly TRBD2 (5 bases). V was trimmed by 6 bases and J by 0 bases, leaving 11 bases between them. The CDR3 is made up of 15 amino acids. CDR1 SNHLY and CDR2 FYNNEI come from the germline V gene. The CDR3, as DNA: TGTGCCAGCAGGGGGTGGAGGACGAACACCGGGGAGCTGTTTTTT. Translating it yields CASRGWRTNTGELFF.

The sample holds a few counts of this clone. This chain uses TRBV5-8 with TRBJ2-7, with no clear D. The ends were cut back, 0 bases at V and 1 base at J, with 11 bases in the middle. Germline lookup yields CDR1 SGHTS and CDR2 YDEGEE. CDR3 size: 15 residues. The CDR3 DNA follows: TGTGCCAGCAGCTTGGGAGCTTCCTTATCCTACGAGCAGTACTTC. It translates to CASSLGASLSYEQYF.

V usage is TRBV5-6 and J usage is TRBJ2-5, with TRBD2 matching over 16 bases. With 7 bases clipped from V and 5 bases from J, the junction kept 8 bases outside the gene matches. There are 16 residues in the CDR3. Germline CDR1 is SGHDT and CDR2 is YYEEEE. CDR3 sequence (DNA): TGTGCCAGCGAGGGACTAGCGGGAGGGCCTAAGGAGACCCAGTACTTC. This encodes CASEGLAGGPKETQYF. Variable domain in full (rest from reference TRBV5-6 and TRBJ2-5): DAGVTQSPTHLIKTRGQQVTLRCSPKSGHDTVSWYQQALGQGPQFIFQYYEEEERQRGNFPDRFSGHQFPNYSSELNVNALLLGDSALYLCASEGLAGGPKETQYFGPGTRLLVL.

In this sample, this clone turned up once. This chain connects TRBV6-5 to TRBJ2-1; 9 bases match TRBD2. The CDR3 is made up of 15 amino acids. Trimming removed 6 bases from V and 9 bases from J; junction bases left unmatched: 12. Looked up from germline, CDR1 is MNHEY and CDR2 is SVGAGI. The CDR3 reads CASSPLAGGPVEQFF. The CDR3 region has the DNA TGTGCCAGCAGCCCCCTGGCGGGAGGGCCTGTTGAGCAGTTCTTC.

The J gene is TRBJ1-2, the V gene TRBV19, with a possible D match to TRBD1 (5 bases). V was pared by 3 bases and J by 4 bases, with 15 bases between. From germline, CDR1 is LNHDA and CDR2 SQIVND (reference sequence). This CDR3 is 15 amino acids long. The CDR3 DNA sequence: TGTGCCAGTAGTATTGGTCCGAACAGGAGCTATGGCTACACCTTC. The encoded protein is CASSIGPNRSYGYTF. Full variable domain (rest looked up from reference TRBV19 and TRBJ1-2): DGGITQSPKYLFRKEGQNVTLSCEQNLNHDAMYWYRQDPGQGLRLIYYSQIVNDFQKGDIAEGYSVSREKKESFPLTVTSAQKNPTAFYLCASSIGPNRSYGYTFGSGTRLTVV.

The chain recombines TRBV19 with TRBJ1-4, with 8 bases aligning to TRBD1. Germline V gene sequence: CDR1 LNHDA, CDR2 SQIVND (reference sequence). With 2 bases clipped from V and 3 bases from J, the junction kept 11 bases outside the gene matches. This CDR3 has 18 residues. The CDR3: CASSIKGTGGTANEKLFF. The CDR3 DNA follows: TGTGCCAGTAGTATAAAGGGGACAGGCGGCACCGCTAATGAAAAACTGTTTTTT. Using reference TRBV19 and TRBJ1-4 for the parts outside the CDR3, the full variable domain is DGGITQSPKYLFRKEGQNVTLSCEQNLNHDAMYWYRQDPGQGLRLIYYSQIVNDFQKGDIAEGYSVSREKKESFPLTVTSAQKNPTAFYLCASSIKGTGGTANEKLFFGSGTQLSVL.

This clone has just one count. The chain employs TRBV27 and TRBJ2-1; D call uncertain. Trimming left V 6 bases short and J 2 bases short, with 2 bases between. Germline CDR1 is MNHEY and CDR2 is SMNVEV (reference sequence). The CDR3 runs to 11 residues. CDR3 protein: CASSAYNEQFF. CDR3 sequence (DNA): TGTGCCAGCAGCGCCTACAATGAGCAGTTCTTC.

This chain connects TRBV7-6 to TRBJ2-7; D perhaps matches TRBD2 (5 bases). There are 14 residues in the CDR3. Looked up from germline, CDR1 is SGHVS and CDR2 is FNYEAQ. V dropped 3 bases and J dropped 7 bases, with 16 bases sitting between them. CDR3 nucleotide sequence: TGTGCCAGCAGCTTGAGGGATAGGTCGTCGGAGCAGTACTTC. As protein: CASSLRDRSSEQYF.

This chain connects TRBV18 to TRBJ2-4; D possibly corresponds to TRBD1 (7 bases). The CDR3 is 16 residues long. Germline CDR1 reads KGHSH; CDR2 reads LQKENI. V gave up 4 bases and J gave up 3 bases, with 16 bases separating them. The CDR3 region is CASSHDREVVKNIQYF. The CDR3 region has the DNA TGTGCCAGCTCACACGACAGGGAGGTGGTCAAAAACATTCAGTACTTC.

The V gene is TRBV28, the J gene TRBJ2-1, with 7 nucleotides matching TRBD2. The CDR3 is 15 amino acids. Germline CDR1 is MDHEN and CDR2 is SYDVKM. Trimming removed 3 bases from V and 7 bases from J; junction bases left unmatched: 9. The CDR3 sequence is CASSFGEGRFNEQFF. CDR3 DNA sequence: TGTGCCAGCAGTTTCGGGGAGGGCCGATTTAATGAGCAGTTCTTC.

This sequence joins TRBV10-1 and TRBJ2-1, with 9 bases lining up with TRBD1. Germline V gives CDR1 WNHNN, CDR2 SYGVQD (reference sequence). With V trimmed by 4 bases and J by 6 bases, 7 bases remained unmatched. This CDR3 has 15 residues. The CDR3 nucleotides are TGCGCCAGCAGTGGACCGGGACAGGGTATCAATGAGCAGTTCTTC. It encodes CASSGPGQGINEQFF.

This rearrangement joins TRBV11-2 to TRBJ2-2; D is ambiguous. From germline, CDR1 is SGHAT and CDR2 FQNNGV. V gave up 5 bases and J gave up 5 bases, with 15 bases separating them. CDR3 length equals 15 residues. The CDR3 reads CASSPPFPRTGELFF. The CDR3 DNA reads as TGTGCCAGCAGCCCCCCCTTCCCGCGGACCGGGGAGCTGTTTTTT.